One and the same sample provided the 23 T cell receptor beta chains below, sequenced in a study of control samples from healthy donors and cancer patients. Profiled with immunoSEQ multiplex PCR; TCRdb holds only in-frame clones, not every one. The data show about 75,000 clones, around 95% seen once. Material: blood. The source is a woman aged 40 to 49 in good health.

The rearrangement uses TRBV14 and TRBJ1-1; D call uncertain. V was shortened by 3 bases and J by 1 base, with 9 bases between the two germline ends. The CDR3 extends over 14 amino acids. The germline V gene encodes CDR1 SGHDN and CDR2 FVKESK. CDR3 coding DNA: TGTGCCAGCAGCCAGAGAGGAGGGAACACTGAAGCTTTCTTT. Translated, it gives CASSQRGGNTEAFF.

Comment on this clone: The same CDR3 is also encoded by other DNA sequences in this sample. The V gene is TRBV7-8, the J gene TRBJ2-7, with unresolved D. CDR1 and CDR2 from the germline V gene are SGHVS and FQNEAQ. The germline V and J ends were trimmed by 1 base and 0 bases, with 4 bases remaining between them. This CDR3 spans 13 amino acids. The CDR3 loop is CASSLGPSYEQYF. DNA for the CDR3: TGTGCCAGCAGCTTAGGGCCCTCCTACGAGCAGTACTTC.

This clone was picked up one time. CDR3 amino acids: CASAEGTGGNQPQHF. As DNA, the CDR3 is TGTGCCAGCGCAGAGGGGACAGGGGGGAATCAGCCCCAGCATTTT. The chain has TRBV9 and TRBJ1-5; 11 nucleotides line up with TRBD1. Germline loops: CDR1 SGDLS, CDR2 YYNGEE. The V gene end was trimmed by 7 bases and the J gene end by 4 bases; junction bases not matched to a gene: 7. CDR3 length: 15 amino acids. The full variable domain, its missing parts supplied by reference TRBV9 and TRBJ1-5, is DSGVTQTPKHLITATGQRVTLRCSPRSGDLSVYWYQQSLDQGLQFLIQYYNGEERAKGNILERFSAQQFPDLHSELNLSSLELGDSALYFCASAEGTGGNQPQHFGDGTRLSIL.

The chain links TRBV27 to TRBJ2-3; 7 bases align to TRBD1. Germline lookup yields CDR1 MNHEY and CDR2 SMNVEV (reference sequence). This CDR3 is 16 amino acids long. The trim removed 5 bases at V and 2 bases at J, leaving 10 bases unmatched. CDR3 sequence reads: CASSPRDSPFTDTQYF. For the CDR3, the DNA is TGTGCCAGCAGTCCCCGGGACAGCCCATTCACAGATACGCAGTATTTT.

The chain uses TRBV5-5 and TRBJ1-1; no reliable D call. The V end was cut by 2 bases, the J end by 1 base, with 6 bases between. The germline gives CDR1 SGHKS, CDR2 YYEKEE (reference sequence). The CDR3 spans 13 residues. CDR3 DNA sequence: TGTGCCAGCAGCTTATACAGGAACACTGAAGCTTTCTTT. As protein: CASSLYRNTEAFF.

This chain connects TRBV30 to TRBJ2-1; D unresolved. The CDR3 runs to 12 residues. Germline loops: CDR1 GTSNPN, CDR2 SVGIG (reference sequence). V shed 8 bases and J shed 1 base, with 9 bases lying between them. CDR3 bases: TGTGCCGATCGGAGATCCTACAATGAGCAGTTCTTC. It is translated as CADRRSYNEQFF.

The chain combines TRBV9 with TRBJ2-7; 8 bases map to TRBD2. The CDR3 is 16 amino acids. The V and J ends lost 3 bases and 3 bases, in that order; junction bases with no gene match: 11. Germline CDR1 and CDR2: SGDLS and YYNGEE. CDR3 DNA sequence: TGTGCCAGCAGCGGAGGGAGCGGGGGAGCTTACTACGAGCAGTACTTC. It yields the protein CASSGGSGGAYYEQYF.

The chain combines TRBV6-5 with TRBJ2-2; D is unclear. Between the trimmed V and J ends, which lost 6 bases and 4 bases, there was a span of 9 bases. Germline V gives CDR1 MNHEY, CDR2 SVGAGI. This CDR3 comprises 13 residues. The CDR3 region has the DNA TGTGCCAGCAGGGACCGGGCCACCGGGGAGCTGTTTTTT. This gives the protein CASRDRATGELFF.

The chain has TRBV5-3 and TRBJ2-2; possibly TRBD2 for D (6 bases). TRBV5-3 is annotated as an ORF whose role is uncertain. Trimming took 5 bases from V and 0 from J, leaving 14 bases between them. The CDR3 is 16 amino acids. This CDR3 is CARRSLASSNTGELFF. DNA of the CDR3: TGTGCCAGAAGATCGCTAGCGAGCTCGAACACCGGGGAGCTGTTTTTT.

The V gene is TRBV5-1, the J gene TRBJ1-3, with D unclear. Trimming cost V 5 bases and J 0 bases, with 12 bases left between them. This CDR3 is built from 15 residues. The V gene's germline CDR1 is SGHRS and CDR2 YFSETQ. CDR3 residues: CASSPDGSSGNTIYF. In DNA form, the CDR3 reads TGCGCCAGCAGTCCTGACGGTAGCTCTGGAAACACCATATATTTT.

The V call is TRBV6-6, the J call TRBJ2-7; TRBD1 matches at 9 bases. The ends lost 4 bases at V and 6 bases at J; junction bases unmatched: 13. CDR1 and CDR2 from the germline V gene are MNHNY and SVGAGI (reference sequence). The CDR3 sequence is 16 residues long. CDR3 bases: TGTGCCAGCAGTTCGGTGGTCGGGACAGGGAGCAGCGAGCAGTACTTC. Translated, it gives CASSSVVGTGSSEQYF.

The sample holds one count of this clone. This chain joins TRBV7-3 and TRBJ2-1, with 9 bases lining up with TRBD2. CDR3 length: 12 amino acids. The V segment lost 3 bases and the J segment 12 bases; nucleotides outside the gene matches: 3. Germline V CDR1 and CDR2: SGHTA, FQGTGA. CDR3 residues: CASSFETSGQFF. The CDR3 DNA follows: TGTGCCAGCAGCTTTGAGACTAGCGGGCAGTTCTTC.

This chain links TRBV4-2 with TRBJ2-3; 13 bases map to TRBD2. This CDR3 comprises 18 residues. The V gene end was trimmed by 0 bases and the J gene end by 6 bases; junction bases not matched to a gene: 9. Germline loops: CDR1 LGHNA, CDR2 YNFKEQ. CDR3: CASSQDPGLAGYQDTQYF. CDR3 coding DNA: TGTGCCAGCAGCCAAGATCCGGGACTAGCGGGGTACCAGGATACGCAGTATTTT.

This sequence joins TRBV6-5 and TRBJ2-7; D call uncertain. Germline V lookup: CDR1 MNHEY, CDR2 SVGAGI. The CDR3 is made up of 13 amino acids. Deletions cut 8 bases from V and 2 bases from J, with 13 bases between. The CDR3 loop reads CASSRTVTYEQYF. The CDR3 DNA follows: TGTGCCAGCTCTCGGACGGTTACCTACGAGCAGTACTTC.

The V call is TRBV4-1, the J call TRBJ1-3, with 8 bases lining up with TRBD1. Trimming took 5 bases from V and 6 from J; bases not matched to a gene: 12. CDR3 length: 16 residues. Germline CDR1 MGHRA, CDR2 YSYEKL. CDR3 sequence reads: CASSAKTGGWKNTIYF. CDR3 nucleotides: TGCGCCAGCAGCGCAAAAACAGGGGGGTGGAAAAACACCATATATTTT.

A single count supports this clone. CDR3 DNA sequence: TGTGCCATCAGTCCCCTCCTTGGGTCAGGGAACAATGAGCAGTTCTTC. It specifies CAISPLLGSGNNEQFF. The V gene is TRBV10-3, the J gene TRBJ2-1; D might be TRBD1 (5 bases). The germline V gene encodes CDR1 ENHRY and CDR2 SYGVKD. V dropped 5 bases and J dropped 5 bases, with 19 bases sitting between them. The CDR3 spans 16 residues.

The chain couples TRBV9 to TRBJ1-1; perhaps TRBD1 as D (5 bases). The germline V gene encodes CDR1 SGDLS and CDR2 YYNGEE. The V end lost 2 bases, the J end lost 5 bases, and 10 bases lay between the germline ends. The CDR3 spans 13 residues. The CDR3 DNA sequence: TGTGCCAGCAGCGTGAGGGGAGGGACTGAAGCTTTCTTT. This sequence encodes CASSVRGGTEAFF.

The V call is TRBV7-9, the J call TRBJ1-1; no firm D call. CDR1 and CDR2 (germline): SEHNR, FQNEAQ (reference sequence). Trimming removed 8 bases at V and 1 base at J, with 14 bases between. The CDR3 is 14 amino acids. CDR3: CASGSTATNTEAFF. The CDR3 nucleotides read TGTGCCAGCGGATCTACAGCGACGAACACTGAAGCTTTCTTT.

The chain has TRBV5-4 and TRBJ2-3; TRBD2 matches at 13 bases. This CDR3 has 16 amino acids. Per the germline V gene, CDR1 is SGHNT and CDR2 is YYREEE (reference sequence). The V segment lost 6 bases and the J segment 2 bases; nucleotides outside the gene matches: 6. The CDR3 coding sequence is TGTGCCAGCAACCAACTAGCGGGGGGGCCCACAGATACGCAGTATTTT. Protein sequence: CASNQLAGGPTDTQYF.

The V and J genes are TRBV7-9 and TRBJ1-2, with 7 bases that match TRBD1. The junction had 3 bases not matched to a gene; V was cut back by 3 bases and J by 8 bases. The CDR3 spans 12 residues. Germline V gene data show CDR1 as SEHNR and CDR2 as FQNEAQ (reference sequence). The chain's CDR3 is CASSFEGAGYTF. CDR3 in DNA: TGTGCCAGCAGCTTCGAGGGGGCCGGCTACACCTTC.

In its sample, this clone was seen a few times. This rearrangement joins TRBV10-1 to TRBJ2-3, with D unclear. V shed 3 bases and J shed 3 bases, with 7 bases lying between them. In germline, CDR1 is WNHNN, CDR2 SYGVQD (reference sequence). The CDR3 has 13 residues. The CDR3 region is CASSDHMTDTQYF. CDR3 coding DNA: TGCGCCAGCAGTGACCATATGACAGATACGCAGTATTTT.

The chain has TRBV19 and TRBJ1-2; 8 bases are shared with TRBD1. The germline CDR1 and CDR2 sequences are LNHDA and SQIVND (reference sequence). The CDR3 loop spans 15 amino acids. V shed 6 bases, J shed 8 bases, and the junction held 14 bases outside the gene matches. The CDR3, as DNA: TGTGCCAGTAGGTTCGGGACAGGAGTCTGGGGAGGCTACACCTTC. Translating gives CASRFGTGVWGGYTF.

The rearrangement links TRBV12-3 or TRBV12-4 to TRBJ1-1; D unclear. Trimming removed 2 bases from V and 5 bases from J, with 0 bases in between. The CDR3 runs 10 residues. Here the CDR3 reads CASSLTEAFF. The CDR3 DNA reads TGTGCCAGCAGTTTAACTGAAGCTTTCTTT.